The next 10 T cell receptor beta chains were all read from a single sample in a study of neurological immune-mediated disorders. TCRdb itself ran the 5' RACE reads through MiXCR, one entry per CDR3 protein. The sample contains just under 45,000 distinct CDR3 sequences, 10% to 15% of which appear only once. Sequenced input: PBMCs. The receptors were sampled from a female donor in good health.

The chain is built from TRBV11-2 and TRBJ1-1; TRBD1 aligns across 9 bases. The V gene's germline CDR1 is SGHAT and CDR2 FQNNGV. J lost 5 bases, V lost 2 bases, and 9 bases had no gene match. This CDR3 is 16 amino acids long. The CDR3 nucleotides are TGTGCCAGCAGCTTATTCGGAGGGGGACAGGGTACTGAAGCTTTCTTT. Protein sequence: CASSLFGGGQGTEAFF. Combining the CDR3 with reference TRBV11-2 and TRBJ1-1 gives the whole variable domain EAGVAQSPRYKIIEKRQSVAFWCNPISGHATLYWYQQILGQGPKLLIQFQNNGVVDDSQLPKDRFSAERLKGVDSTLKIQPAKLEDSAVYLCASSLFGGGQGTEAFFGQGTRLTVV.

This clonotype was seen many times. The chain carries TRBV5-6 and TRBJ2-5; TRBD1 aligns across 8 bases. After removal of 7 bases from V and 5 bases from J, the junction contained 10 bases not matched to a gene. The CDR3 is 14 residues long. CDR1 is SGHDT and CDR2 is YYEEEE in the germline V gene. The CDR3: CASLPRTGTETQYF. CDR3 nucleotide sequence: TGTGCCAGCCTACCCAGGACAGGGACGGAGACCCAGTACTTC.

This clonotype was found many times. The chain recombines TRBV4-1 with TRBJ1-1, with D possibly matching TRBD1 (5 bases). CDR3 length equals 14 residues. Germline V CDR1 and CDR2: MGHRA, YSYEKL. Trimming removed 1 base at V and 1 base at J, with 7 bases between. CDR3 in amino acids: CASSQATGNTEAFF. The CDR3 coding sequence is TGCGCCAGCAGCCAAGCTACAGGGAACACTGAAGCTTTCTTT.

Concerning this clonotype: Its ends do not fully match the called genes, so a read error is possible. The chain links TRBV10-3 to TRBJ1-1, with 9 bases aligning to TRBD1. CDR3 length: 19 amino acids. Germline CDR1 is ENHRY and CDR2 is SYGVKD. CDR3 DNA: TGTGACATCAGAAGGGGACAGGGAAGAAAGCTAGCTATGAACACTGAAGCTTTCTTT. Translation gives CDIRRGQGRKLAMNTEAFF.

This clonotype showed up many times. This rearrangement joins TRBV6-5 to TRBJ2-7; weak D call: TRBD1 (6 bases). There are 14 residues in the CDR3. Germline CDR1 and CDR2: MNHEY and SVGAGI. The V end lost 6 bases, the J end lost 3 bases, and 15 bases lay between the germline ends. CDR3 amino acids: CASRPSGQIYEQYF. The CDR3 region has the DNA TGTGCCAGCAGACCCTCCGGACAGATCTACGAGCAGTACTTC.

This clonotype was observed at least ten times. The chain carries TRBV5-1 and TRBJ2-3; D possibly corresponds to TRBD2 (5 bases). Germline V gene sequence: CDR1 SGHRS, CDR2 YFSETQ. V lost 0 bases, J lost 2 bases, and 10 bases lay in between. The CDR3 covers 15 residues. The CDR3 here is CASSLDGEYTDTQYF. The DNA of the CDR3 is TGCGCCAGCAGCTTGGACGGGGAATACACAGATACGCAGTATTTT.

This clonotype was picked up many times. V usage is TRBV5-1 and J usage is TRBJ2-1, with 9 nucleotides matching TRBD2. J lost 8 bases, V lost 0 bases, and 9 bases had no gene match. The CDR3 covers 16 residues. Germline loops: CDR1 SGHRS, CDR2 YFSETQ. The CDR3 nucleotides read TGCGCCAGCAGCTTGGAAGTCCGGGCGGGGGGGGATGAGCAGTTCTTC. Translated, it gives CASSLEVRAGGDEQFF.

Ten or more counts support this clonotype. The V and J genes are TRBV27 and TRBJ1-6; D is perhaps TRBD1 (5 bases). The CDR3 loop spans 15 amino acids. Trimming removed 5 bases from V and 7 bases from J, with 15 bases in between. The germline gives CDR1 MNHEY, CDR2 SMNVEV (reference sequence). The CDR3 is CASSLRPGGNSPLHF. The CDR3, as DNA: TGTGCCAGCAGTCTCCGACCCGGGGGGAATTCACCCCTCCACTTT.

Ten or more counts support this clonotype. The V call is TRBV7-3, the J call TRBJ2-3, with D unresolved. V was pared by 5 bases and J by 3 bases, with 12 bases between. The CDR3 is made up of 14 amino acids. The germline V gene has CDR1 SGHTA and CDR2 FQGTGA. DNA for the CDR3: TGTGCCAGCAGCCCGGAGATAGCAACAGATACGCAGTATTTT. Protein: CASSPEIATDTQYF.

Ten or more counts support this clonotype. The J gene is TRBJ2-1, the V gene TRBV5-1, with TRBD1 as a possible D gene (6 bases). The germline V and J ends were trimmed by 2 bases and 7 bases, with 10 bases remaining between them. The CDR3 is made up of 13 amino acids. Per germline, CDR1 SGHRS and CDR2 YFSETQ. CDR3 coding DNA: TGCGCCAGCAGCTTAGCCCAGGGGAATGAGCAGTTCTTC. Residues: CASSLAQGNEQFF.